These 27 T cell receptor beta chains were all obtained from the same sample, sequenced in a study of shared clonotypes between healthy human individuals. Data came from immunoSEQ multiplex PCR; TCRdb stores just in-frame clones and leaves some out. The sample has some 630,000 clones, more than 70% seen once. Sequencing input: memory CD4+ T cells sorted from blood. The subset: CD45RA-negative fraction. The receptor source for this set is a woman aged 25 to 39 in good health.

This chain uses TRBV2 with TRBJ1-4, with TRBD1 matching over 11 bases. Germline V gene lookup returns CDR1 SNHLY and CDR2 FYNNEI. After removal of 4 bases from V and 7 bases from J, the junction contained 5 bases not matched to a gene. This CDR3 spans 15 amino acids. In DNA form, the CDR3 reads TGTGCCAGCAGTGGATTGGGGACAGGGGGTGAAAAACTGTTTTTT. As protein: CASSGLGTGGEKLFF.

V and J are TRBV18 and TRBJ2-4; D not certain. V lost 8 bases and J 2 bases, leaving 19 bases between the germline ends. Germline CDR1 reads KGHSH; CDR2 reads LQKENI. The CDR3 is made up of 16 amino acids. The CDR3 nucleotides are TGTGCCAGCCGCCCCCCGCGGCAGGATTCCAAAAACATTCAGTACTTC. As protein: CASRPPRQDSKNIQYF.

The rearrangement uses TRBV30 and TRBJ2-5; the match to TRBD2 covers 12 bases. CDR3 length: 14 residues. Trimming at V came to 3 bases and at J to 2 bases, leaving 1 base not matched to a gene. Germline lookup yields CDR1 GTSNPN and CDR2 SVGIG (reference sequence). The CDR3 spells CAWRTSGRQETQYF. DNA of the CDR3: TGTGCCTGGAGGACTAGCGGGAGACAAGAGACCCAGTACTTC.

The chain couples TRBV6-1 to TRBJ2-7; D is undetermined. This CDR3 region has 10 residues. The germline gives CDR1 MNHNS, CDR2 SASEGT. Trimming stripped 8 bases from V and 4 bases from J, with 6 bases between. For the CDR3, the DNA is TGTGCCAGCGTGGAATACGAGCAGTACTTC. It is translated as CASVEYEQYF.

The rearrangement joins TRBV19 to TRBJ2-2; 7 bases line up with TRBD2. CDR3 size: 17 residues. Trimming cost V 5 bases and J 1 base; bases outside gene matches: 10. Germline V gene sequence: CDR1 LNHDA, CDR2 SQIVND (reference sequence). The CDR3 nucleotides read TGTGCCAGTAGTGCCCTCAGGGCTAGCGGGAACACCGGGGAGCTGTTTTTT. This encodes CASSALRASGNTGELFF.

The sample holds a few counts of this clone. The V call is TRBV5-1, the J call TRBJ1-4; perhaps TRBD1 as D (5 bases). There are 15 residues in the CDR3. Germline V lookup: CDR1 SGHRS, CDR2 YFSETQ. The germline V and J ends were trimmed by 4 bases and 8 bases, with 18 bases remaining between them. CDR3 protein: CASSTGRQGREKLFF. CDR3 bases: TGCGCCAGCAGCACCGGACGCCAGGGTAGGGAAAAACTGTTTTTT.

The chain joins TRBV5-1 to TRBJ2-5; 9 bases are shared with TRBD2. This CDR3 has 15 amino acids. Germline values: CDR1 SGHRS, CDR2 YFSETQ. The junction had 7 bases not matched to a gene; V was cut back by 4 bases and J by 3 bases. The CDR3 DNA is TGCGCCAGCAGCGCCCTGGCTAGCGGGGAAGAGACCCAGTACTTC. As protein: CASSALASGEETQYF.

This clone was seen more than once but under ten times. The same CDR3 is also encoded by other DNA sequences in this sample. The chain combines TRBV7-2 with TRBJ1-1; no reliable D call. Germline loops: CDR1 SGHTA, CDR2 FQGNSA. The germline V and J ends were trimmed by 5 bases and 3 bases, with 10 bases remaining between them. The CDR3 has 13 residues. CDR3 in amino acids: CASSHQRDTEAFF. The CDR3 coding sequence is TGTGCCAGCAGCCATCAAAGGGACACTGAAGCTTTCTTT.

The chain carries TRBV28 and TRBJ2-7; D may be TRBD2 (6 bases). The CDR3 length is 16 residues. Germline V gene sequence: CDR1 MDHEN, CDR2 SYDVKM. The V gene lost 3 bases and the J gene lost 0 bases, with 15 bases spanning the gap. CDR3 DNA sequence: TGTGCCAGCAGTTTTAGGCGGGGATGGGACTCCTACGAGCAGTACTTC. Encoded protein: CASSFRRGWDSYEQYF.

The chain carries TRBV5-1 and TRBJ1-4, with TRBD1 identical over 8 bases. The CDR3 is 15 amino acids. Germline V gives CDR1 SGHRS, CDR2 YFSETQ. J gave up 5 bases and V 1 base, and 4 bases lay outside the gene matches. CDR3 residues: CASSLWGQENEKLFF. The DNA of the CDR3 is TGCGCCAGCAGCTTGTGGGGACAGGAGAATGAAAAACTGTTTTTT.

The chain couples TRBV28 to TRBJ2-3; weak D call: TRBD2 (6 bases). V lost 6 bases and J lost 4, with 20 bases in between. The CDR3 loop spans 16 amino acids. In germline, CDR1 is MDHEN, CDR2 SYDVKM. This CDR3 is CASRSLWLGGPDTQYF. The CDR3 nucleotides read TGTGCCAGCAGGAGTTTATGGCTGGGGGGACCAGATACGCAGTATTTT. The entire variable domain, with the rest obtained from reference TRBV28 and TRBJ2-3, is as follows: DVKVTQSSRYLVKRTGEKVFLECVQDMDHENMFWYRQDPGLGLRLIYFSYDVKMKEKGDIPEGYSVSREKKERFSLILESASTNQTSMYLCASRSLWLGGPDTQYFGPGTRLTVL.

This chain uses TRBV6-1 with TRBJ2-7; no clear D. Germline V gives CDR1 MNHNS, CDR2 SASEGT. The CDR3 is 14 amino acids. Trimming removed 1 base at V and 6 bases at J, with 13 bases between. CDR3 loop: CASSEVVGLAEQYF. CDR3 coding DNA: TGTGCCAGCAGTGAAGTGGTTGGATTGGCCGAGCAGTACTTC.

This chain joins TRBV19 and TRBJ1-4, with 7 bases that match TRBD1. The V segment lost 7 bases and the J segment 7 bases; nucleotides outside the gene matches: 9. Germline loops: CDR1 LNHDA, CDR2 SQIVND (reference sequence). This CDR3 region has 14 residues. CDR3 loop: CASNTRGTSEKLFF. The CDR3 DNA sequence: TGTGCCAGTAACACCAGGGGGACGAGTGAAAAACTGTTTTTT.

The chain has TRBV27 and TRBJ1-1, with TRBD1 matching 7 bases. Germline V gene lookup returns CDR1 MNHEY and CDR2 SMNVEV (reference sequence). After removal of 5 bases from V and 4 bases from J, the junction contained 7 bases not matched to a gene. The CDR3 covers 14 residues. CDR3 sequence reads: CASSLLRGRTEAFF. Here the CDR3 DNA reads TGTGCCAGCAGTCTACTAAGGGGGCGCACTGAAGCTTTCTTT.

This clone was counted ten times or more. The chain is built from TRBV14 and TRBJ1-4, with 7 bases matching TRBD1. CDR3 length equals 15 residues. CDR1 is SGHDN and CDR2 is FVKESK in the germline V gene. V lost 4 bases to trimming and J lost 4 bases; unmatched junction nucleotides: 6. CDR3 DNA sequence: TGTGCCAGCAGCCCTGGACAGGTGTTTAATGAAAAACTGTTTTTT. Translation gives CASSPGQVFNEKLFF.

J is TRBJ2-2 and V is TRBV7-3; the D gene is possibly TRBD2 (5 bases). The V end lost 6 bases, the J end lost 4 bases, and 15 bases lay between the germline ends. CDR1 is SGHTA, CDR2 FQGTGA, per germline. The length of the CDR3 is 15 residues. CDR3 in DNA: TGTGCCAGCAGTCCTTCGCGGGTCTCCACCGGGGAGCTGTTTTTT. This sequence encodes CASSPSRVSTGELFF.

The V call is TRBV29-1, the J call TRBJ1-4; unclear D gene. The germline V gene has CDR1 SQVTM and CDR2 ANQGSEA. V lost 6 bases to trimming and J lost 5 bases, with 19 bases between them. This CDR3 is built from 15 residues. The CDR3 protein is CSVSHSRFSNEKLFF. The CDR3 coding sequence is TGCAGCGTCTCCCATTCCCGTTTTTCGAATGAAAAACTGTTTTTT.

This clone turned up a few times. The chain is built from TRBV4-1 and TRBJ2-3; 8 nucleotides line up with TRBD2. This CDR3 has 16 amino acids. Germline V gene lookup returns CDR1 MGHRA and CDR2 YSYEKL. J lost 3 bases, V lost 3 bases, and 8 bases had no gene match. The CDR3 DNA reads as TGCGCCAGCAGCCAGGCCGGGACTAGGCGTACAGATACGCAGTATTTT. Residues: CASSQAGTRRTDTQYF.

This clone has a count of ten or more. J is TRBJ2-7 and V is TRBV7-2; TRBD1 matches at 8 bases. The CDR3 spans 14 residues. The V segment lost 3 bases and the J segment 2 bases; nucleotides outside the gene matches: 3. CDR1 is SGHTA and CDR2 is FQGNSA in the germline V gene. This CDR3 is CASSFGQGPYEQYF. CDR3 nucleotide sequence: TGTGCCAGCAGCTTCGGACAGGGTCCCTACGAGCAGTACTTC.

The chain carries TRBV7-2 and TRBJ2-1; TRBD1 might be the D (5 bases). There are 15 residues in the CDR3. CDR1 and CDR2 from the germline V gene are SGHTA and FQGNSA. Trimming cost V 1 base and J 3 bases, with 10 bases left between them. The CDR3 DNA follows: TGTGCCAGCAGCTTAGGTGGGGCCTTCTACAATGAGCAGTTCTTC. It is translated as CASSLGGAFYNEQFF. Variable domain in full (rest from reference TRBV7-2 and TRBJ2-1): GAGVSQSPSNKVTEKGKDVELRCDPISGHTALYWYRQSLGQGLEFLIYFQGNSAPDKSGLPSDRFSAERTGGSVSTLTIQRTQQEDSAVYLCASSLGGAFYNEQFFGPGTRLTVL.

The V call is TRBV7-9, the J call TRBJ1-2; 7 bases are a match to TRBD1. V was pared by 1 base and J by 6 bases, with 8 bases of the junction left unmatched. Per germline, CDR1 SEHNR and CDR2 FQNEAQ (reference sequence). The CDR3 is 15 residues long. The CDR3 here is CASSLDPGGVDGYTF. In DNA, the CDR3 is TGTGCCAGCAGCTTAGACCCAGGGGGGGTCGATGGCTACACCTTC.

The chain uses TRBV27 and TRBJ1-2; D is ambiguous. CDR1 MNHEY and CDR2 SMNVEV come from the germline V gene (reference sequence). CDR3 size: 15 residues. With 5 bases removed from V and 4 bases from J, the gap between germline ends came to 17 bases. Written as DNA, the CDR3 is TGTGCCAGCAGTCCTAGACTGGGGATGACCTATGGCTACACCTTC. Translating it yields CASSPRLGMTYGYTF.

This sequence joins TRBV19 and TRBJ2-6, with D tentatively TRBD1 (5 bases). V gave up 5 bases and J gave up 4 bases, with 15 bases separating them. Germline V lookup: CDR1 LNHDA, CDR2 SQIVND (reference sequence). This CDR3 has 16 residues. CDR3 loop: CASSSQGTLGANVLTF. The DNA of the CDR3 is TGTGCCAGTAGTTCCCAGGGTACCCTCGGGGCCAACGTCCTGACTTTC.

The chain combines TRBV5-4 with TRBJ1-1; D remains unclear. The CDR3 runs 16 residues. V gave up 0 bases and J gave up 0 bases, with 12 bases separating them. Germline V gene sequence: CDR1 SGHNT, CDR2 YYREEE (reference sequence). For the CDR3, the DNA is TGTGCCAGCAGCTTGGGAGGGAATAGGATGAACACTGAAGCTTTCTTT. Its protein is CASSLGGNRMNTEAFF. The variable domain in full, completed from reference TRBV5-4 and TRBJ1-1, reads ETGVTQSPTHLIKTRGQQVTLRCSSQSGHNTVSWYQQALGQGPQFIFQYYREEENGRGNFPPRFSGLQFPNYSSELNVNALELDDSALYLCASSLGGNRMNTEAFFGQGTRLTVV.

The chain recombines TRBV25-1 with TRBJ2-3; tentatively, D is TRBD2 (6 bases). Trimming took off 1 base at V and 4 bases at J, with 12 bases between the two ends. This CDR3 has 15 residues. CDR1 is MGHDK, CDR2 SYGVNS, per germline. For the CDR3, the DNA is TGTGCCAGCAGTGAATCAGCGGGTCGGCCAGATACGCAGTATTTT. This encodes CASSESAGRPDTQYF.

The J gene is TRBJ2-1, the V gene TRBV4-1; D tentatively reads TRBD1 or TRBD2 (5 bases each). The CDR3 has 14 residues. Deletions cut 5 bases from V and 5 bases from J, with 13 bases between. CDR1 is MGHRA and CDR2 is YSYEKL in the germline V gene. In nucleotides, the CDR3 is TGCGCCAGCAGCACGGGACGGCCGGACAATGAGCAGTTCTTC. Amino acid sequence: CASSTGRPDNEQFF.

The table lists this clone with a few counts. DNA of the CDR3: TGTGCCAGCAGCTTACGGCGGGAGGGCCGTAACACAGATACGCAGTATTTT. It yields the protein CASSLRREGRNTDTQYF. The chain has TRBV7-3 and TRBJ2-3, with 9 bases matching TRBD2. CDR1 is SGHTA, CDR2 FQGTGA, per germline. J lost 2 bases, V lost 2 bases, and 8 bases had no gene match. This CDR3 region has 17 residues. Based on the CDR3 plus reference TRBV7-3 and TRBJ2-3, the full variable domain is GAGVSQTPSNKVTEKGKYVELRCDPISGHTALYWYRQSLGQGPEFLIYFQGTGAADDSGLPNDRFFAVRPEGSVSTLKIQRTERGDSAVYLCASSLRREGRNTDTQYFGPGTRLTVL.